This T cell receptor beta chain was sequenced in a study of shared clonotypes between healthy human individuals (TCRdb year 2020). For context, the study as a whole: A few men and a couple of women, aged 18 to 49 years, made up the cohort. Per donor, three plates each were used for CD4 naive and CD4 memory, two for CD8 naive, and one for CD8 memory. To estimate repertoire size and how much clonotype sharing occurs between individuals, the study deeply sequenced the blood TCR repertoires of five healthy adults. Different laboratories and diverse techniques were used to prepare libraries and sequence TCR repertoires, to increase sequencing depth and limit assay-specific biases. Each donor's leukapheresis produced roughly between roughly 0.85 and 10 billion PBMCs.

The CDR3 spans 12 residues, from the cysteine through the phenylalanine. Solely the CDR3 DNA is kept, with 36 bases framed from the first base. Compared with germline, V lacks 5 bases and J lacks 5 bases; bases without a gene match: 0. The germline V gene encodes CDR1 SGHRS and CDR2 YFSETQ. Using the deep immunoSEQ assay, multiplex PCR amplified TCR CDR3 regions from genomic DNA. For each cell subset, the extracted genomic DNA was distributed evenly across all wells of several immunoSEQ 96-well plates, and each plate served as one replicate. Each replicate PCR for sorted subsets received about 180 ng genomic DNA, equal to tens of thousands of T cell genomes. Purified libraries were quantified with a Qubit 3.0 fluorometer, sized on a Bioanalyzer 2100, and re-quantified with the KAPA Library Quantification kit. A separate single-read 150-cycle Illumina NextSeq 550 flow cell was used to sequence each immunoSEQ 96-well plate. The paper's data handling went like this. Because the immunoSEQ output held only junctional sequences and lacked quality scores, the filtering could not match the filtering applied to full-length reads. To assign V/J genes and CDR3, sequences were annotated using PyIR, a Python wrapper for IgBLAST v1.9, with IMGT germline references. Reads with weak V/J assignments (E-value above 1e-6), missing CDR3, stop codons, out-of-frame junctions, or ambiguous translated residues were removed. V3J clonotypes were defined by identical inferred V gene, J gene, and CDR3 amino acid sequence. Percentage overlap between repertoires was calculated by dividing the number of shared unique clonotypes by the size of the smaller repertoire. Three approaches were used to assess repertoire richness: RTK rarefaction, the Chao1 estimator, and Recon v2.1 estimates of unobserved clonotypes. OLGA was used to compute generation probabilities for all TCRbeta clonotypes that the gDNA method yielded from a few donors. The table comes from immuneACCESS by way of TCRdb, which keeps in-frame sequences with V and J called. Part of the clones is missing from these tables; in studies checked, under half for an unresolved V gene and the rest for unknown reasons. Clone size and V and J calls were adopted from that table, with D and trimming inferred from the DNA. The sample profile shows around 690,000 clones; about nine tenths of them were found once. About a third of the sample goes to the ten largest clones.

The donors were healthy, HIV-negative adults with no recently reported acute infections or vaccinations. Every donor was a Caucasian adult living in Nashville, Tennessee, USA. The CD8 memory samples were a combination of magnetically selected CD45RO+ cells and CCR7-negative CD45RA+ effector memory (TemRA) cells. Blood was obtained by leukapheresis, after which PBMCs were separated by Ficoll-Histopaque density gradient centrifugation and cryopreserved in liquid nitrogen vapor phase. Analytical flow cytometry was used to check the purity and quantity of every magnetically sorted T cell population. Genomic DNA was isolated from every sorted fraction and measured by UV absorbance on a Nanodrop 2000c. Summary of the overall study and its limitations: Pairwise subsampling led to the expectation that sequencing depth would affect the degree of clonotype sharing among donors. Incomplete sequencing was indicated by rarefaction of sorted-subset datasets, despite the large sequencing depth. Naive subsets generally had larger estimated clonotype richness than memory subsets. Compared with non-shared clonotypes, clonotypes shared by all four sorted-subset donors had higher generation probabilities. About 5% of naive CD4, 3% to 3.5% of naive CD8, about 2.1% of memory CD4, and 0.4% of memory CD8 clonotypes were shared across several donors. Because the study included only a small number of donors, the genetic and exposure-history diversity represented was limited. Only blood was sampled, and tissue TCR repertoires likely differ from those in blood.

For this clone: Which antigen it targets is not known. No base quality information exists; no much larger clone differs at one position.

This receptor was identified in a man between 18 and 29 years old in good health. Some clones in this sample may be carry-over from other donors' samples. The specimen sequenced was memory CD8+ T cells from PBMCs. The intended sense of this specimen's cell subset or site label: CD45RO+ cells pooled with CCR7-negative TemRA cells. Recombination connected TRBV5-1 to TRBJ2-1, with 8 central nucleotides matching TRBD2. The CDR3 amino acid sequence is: CASRAGDNEQFF. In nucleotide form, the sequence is TGCGCCAGCAGAGCGGGAGACAATGAGCAGTTCTTC.